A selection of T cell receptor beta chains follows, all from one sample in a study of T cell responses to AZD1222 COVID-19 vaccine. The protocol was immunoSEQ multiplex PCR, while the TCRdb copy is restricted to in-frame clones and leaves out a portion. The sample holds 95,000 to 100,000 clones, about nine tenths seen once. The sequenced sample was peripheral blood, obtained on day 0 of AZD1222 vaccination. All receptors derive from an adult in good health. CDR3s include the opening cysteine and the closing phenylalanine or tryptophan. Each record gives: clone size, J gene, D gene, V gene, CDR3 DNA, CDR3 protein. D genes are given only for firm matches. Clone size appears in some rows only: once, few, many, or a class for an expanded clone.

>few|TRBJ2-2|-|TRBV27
TGTGCCAGCAGTTTAGTCAGATCGAACACCGGGGAGCTGTTTTTT
CASSLVRSNTGELFF
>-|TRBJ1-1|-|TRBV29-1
TGCAGCGTTGATGGGGCTTTCTTT
CSVDGAFF
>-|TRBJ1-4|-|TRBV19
TGTGCCAGTAGTACGATTCTCGAAGAAAGTGAAAAACTGTTTTTT
CASSTILEESEKLFF
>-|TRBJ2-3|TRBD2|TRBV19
TGTGCCAGTATGTCTAGCGGGGGGGGCACAGATACGCAGTATTTT
CASMSSGGGTDTQYF
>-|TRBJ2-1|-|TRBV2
TGTGCCAGCAGTGGCGGCAATGAGCAGTTCTTC
CASSGGNEQFF
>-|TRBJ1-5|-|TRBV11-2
TGTGCCAGCAGCGCCGGGAGGAACCCGGTCGAGCCCCAGCATTTT
CASSAGRNPVEPQHF
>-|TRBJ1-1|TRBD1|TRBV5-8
TGTGCCAGCAGCTTGGCCATCAGGGGGCGGGTGGGCACTGAAGCTTTCTTT
CASSLAIRGRVGTEAFF
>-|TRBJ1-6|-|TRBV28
TGTGCCAGCAGTTTATGGGGGTCACCCCTCCACTTT
CASSLWGSPLHF
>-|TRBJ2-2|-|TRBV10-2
TGCGCCAGCAGTGAGCAGGGTACCGGGGAGCTGTTTTTT
CASSEQGTGELFF
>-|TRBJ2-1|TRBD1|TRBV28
TGTGCCAGCAGTTTATTACCGACCGGGACAGAGGGCTACAATGAGCAGTTCTTC
CASSLLPTGTEGYNEQFF
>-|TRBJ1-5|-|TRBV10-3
TGTGCCATCAGGTACGACAGGTCGAACGATAGCAATCAGCCCCAGCATTTT
CAIRYDRSNDSNQPQHF
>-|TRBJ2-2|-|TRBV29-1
TGCAGCGGCTACAGGGTCCCCGGGGAGCTGTTTTTT
CSGYRVPGELFF
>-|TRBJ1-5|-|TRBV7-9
TGTGCCAGCAGCTTAGGTGTGCAGCCCCAGCATTTT
CASSLGVQPQHF
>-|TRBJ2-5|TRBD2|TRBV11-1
TGTGCCAGCAGCCTATCCCGACTAGCGGGGAAAGAGACCCAGTACTTC
CASSLSRLAGKETQYF
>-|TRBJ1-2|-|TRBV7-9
TGTGCCAGCAGCTCAACAGCTCCCTATGGCTACACCTTC
CASSSTAPYGYTF
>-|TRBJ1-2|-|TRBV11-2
TGTGCCAGCAGCTCATTTTACAGGGAGGGCTACACCTTC
CASSSFYREGYTF
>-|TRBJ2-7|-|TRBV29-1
TGCAGCGTTGGACAGGTCTCCTACGAGCAGTACTTC
CSVGQVSYEQYF
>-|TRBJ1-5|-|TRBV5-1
TGCGCCAGCAGCGCGACAGGTTGGGCTTTTGGGCCCCAGCATTTT
CASSATGWAFGPQHF
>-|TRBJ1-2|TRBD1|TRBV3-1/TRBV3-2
TGTGCCAGCAGCCAAGGGGGGGGACAGGGCCCTGGCTACACCTTC
CASSQGGGQGPGYTF
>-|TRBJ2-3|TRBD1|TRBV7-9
TGTGCCAGCAGCTTAGCCAGGGGGTTAGATACGCAGTATTTT
CASSLARGLDTQYF
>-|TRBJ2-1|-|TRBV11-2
TGTGCCAGCAGCTTAAGTGGAAACAATGAGCAGTTCTTC
CASSLSGNNEQFF
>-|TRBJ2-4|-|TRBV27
TGTGCCAGCAGTTCCCCTTCCTTATTACCCGATTTCAAAAACATTCAGTACTTC
CASSSPSLLPDFKNIQYF
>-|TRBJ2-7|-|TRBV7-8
TGTGCCAGCAGCTTAGCCCTCCTTTTTGATCCACAGTCAAGGCCCTACGAACAGTACTTC
CASSLALLFDPQSRPYEQYF
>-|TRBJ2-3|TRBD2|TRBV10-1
TGCGCCAGCAGTGGAGCGGGGACCACAGATACGCAGTATTTT
CASSGAGTTDTQYF
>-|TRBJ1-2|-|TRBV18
TGTGCCAGCTCGTACAGGGAAACTAACTATGGCTACACCTTC
CASSYRETNYGYTF
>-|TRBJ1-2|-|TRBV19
TGTGCCAGTAGTATAATAGCCGAAGCGAACTATGGCTACACCTTC
CASSIIAEANYGYTF
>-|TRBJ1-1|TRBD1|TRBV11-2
TGTGCCAGCAGCTTAGGCCTGGGACAGGGTAAGAGGAACACTGAAGCTTTCTTT
CASSLGLGQGKRNTEAFF
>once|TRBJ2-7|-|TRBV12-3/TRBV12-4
TGTGCCAGCAGTTTAAGGGGAAACTACGAGCAGTACTTC
CASSLRGNYEQYF
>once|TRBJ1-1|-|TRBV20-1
TGCAGTGCTCCGCTTAACACTGAAGCTTTCTTT
CSAPLNTEAFF
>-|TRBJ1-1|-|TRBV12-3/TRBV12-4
TGTGCCAGCAGTTTCACGGACACTGAAGCTTTCTTT
CASSFTDTEAFF
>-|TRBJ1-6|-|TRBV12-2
TGTGCAAGTCGCTCCCGGGCTGAGGGCTCCTATAATTCACCCCTCCACTTT
CASRSRAEGSYNSPLHF
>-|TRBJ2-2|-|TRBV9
TGTGCCAGCAGCCCGGGACACCCGAACACCGGGGAGCTGTTTTTT
CASSPGHPNTGELFF
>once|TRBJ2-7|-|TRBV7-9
TGTGCCAGCAGCTTAGGATATGCACCCTACGAGCAGTACTTC
CASSLGYAPYEQYF
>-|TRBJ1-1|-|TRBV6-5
TGTGCCAGCAGTTCCGCAGGGGAGAAAGCTTTCTTT
CASSSAGEKAFF
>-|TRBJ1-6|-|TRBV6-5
TGTGCCAGCACCCAAACAGGGAATAATTCACCCCTCCACTTT
CASTQTGNNSPLHF
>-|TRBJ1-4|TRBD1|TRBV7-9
TGTGCCAGCAGCTCCCCTCTGACAGGGGACTATACAACTAATGAAAAACTGTTTTTT
CASSSPLTGDYTTNEKLFF
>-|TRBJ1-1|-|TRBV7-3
TGTGCCAGCAGCTCCCTACCCGGGGGGAGGGGATTGAACACTGAAGCTTTCTTT
CASSSLPGGRGLNTEAFF
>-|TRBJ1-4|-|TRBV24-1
TGTGCCACCAGTCCGGGGGACCTCAATGAAAAACTGTTTTTT
CATSPGDLNEKLFF
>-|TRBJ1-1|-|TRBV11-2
TGTGCCAGCAGCTTAGGTTATGGGAGGACTGAAGCTTTCTTT
CASSLGYGRTEAFF
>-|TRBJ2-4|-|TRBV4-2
TGTGCCAGCAGCCAAGGTGGTGGGTACGGGTTTGAAAACATTCAGTACTTC
CASSQGGGYGFENIQYF
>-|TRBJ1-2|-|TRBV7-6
TGTGCCAGCAGCCTCACCCGGACCCATGGCTACACCTTC
CASSLTRTHGYTF
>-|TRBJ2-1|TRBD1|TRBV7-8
TGTGCCAGCAGCTTAGTTGTGCCCGGGACAGGGGGCGGAAAGCAGTTCTTC
CASSLVVPGTGGGKQFF
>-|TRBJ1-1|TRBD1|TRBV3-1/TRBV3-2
TGTGCCAGCAGCCTCAGAGGGACAGGACCTGAAGCTTTCTTT
CASSLRGTGPEAFF
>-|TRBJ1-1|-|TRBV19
TGTGCCAGTAGTATGAGGGGCCCTGAAGCTTTCTTT
CASSMRGPEAFF
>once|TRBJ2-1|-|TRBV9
TGTGCCAGCAGCTCTCGGGACTACAATGAGCAGTTCTTC
CASSSRDYNEQFF
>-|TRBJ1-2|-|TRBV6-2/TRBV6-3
TGTGCCAGCAGCATCCTGAGGGGTTCTAACTATGGCTACACCTTC
CASSILRGSNYGYTF
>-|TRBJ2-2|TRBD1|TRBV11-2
TGTGCCAGCAGCCTCCAGGGGGCTAACACCGGGGAGCTGTTTTTT
CASSLQGANTGELFF
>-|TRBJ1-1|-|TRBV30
TGTGCCTGGAGTCCGGGACCTACTGAAGCTTTCTTT
CAWSPGPTEAFF
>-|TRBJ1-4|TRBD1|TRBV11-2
TGTGCCAGCAGAGACGGGACAGGGGGTAATGAAAAACTGTTTTTT
CASRDGTGGNEKLFF
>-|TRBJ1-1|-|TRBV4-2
TGTGCCAGCAGCCAAGATGGGCAGGATGAAGCTTTCTTT
CASSQDGQDEAFF
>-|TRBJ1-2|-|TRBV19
TGTGCCAGTAGTATAATAGGGGCCGGCTACACCTTC
CASSIIGAGYTF
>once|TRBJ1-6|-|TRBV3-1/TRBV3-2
TGTGCCAGCAGCCAAGATCCGGCTGATGAAAGCTCCTATAATTCACCCCTCCACTTT
CASSQDPADESSYNSPLHF
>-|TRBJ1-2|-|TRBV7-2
TGTGCCAGCAGCTTAGCGGCTAGGGCGGATGGTGGCTACACCTTC
CASSLAARADGGYTF
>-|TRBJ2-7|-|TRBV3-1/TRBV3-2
TGTGCCAGCAGCCAAGATCGGGAACACGGGTTGGACGAGCAGTACTTC
CASSQDREHGLDEQYF
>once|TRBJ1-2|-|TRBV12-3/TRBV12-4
TGTGCCAGCAGTCCCACCATGGGTGGCTACACCTTC
CASSPTMGGYTF